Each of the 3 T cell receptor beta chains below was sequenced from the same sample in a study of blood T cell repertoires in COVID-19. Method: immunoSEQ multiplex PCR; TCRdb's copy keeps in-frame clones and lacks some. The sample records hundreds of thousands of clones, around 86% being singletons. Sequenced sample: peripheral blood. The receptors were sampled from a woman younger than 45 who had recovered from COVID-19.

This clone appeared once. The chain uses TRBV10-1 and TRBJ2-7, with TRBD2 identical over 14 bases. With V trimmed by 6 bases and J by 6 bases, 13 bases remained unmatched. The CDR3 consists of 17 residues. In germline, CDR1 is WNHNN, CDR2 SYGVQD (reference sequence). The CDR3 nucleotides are TGCGCCAGCAGGGGACTAGCGGGAGAAGGGGTTGCAGCCGAGCAGTACTTC. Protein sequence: CASRGLAGEGVAAEQYF.

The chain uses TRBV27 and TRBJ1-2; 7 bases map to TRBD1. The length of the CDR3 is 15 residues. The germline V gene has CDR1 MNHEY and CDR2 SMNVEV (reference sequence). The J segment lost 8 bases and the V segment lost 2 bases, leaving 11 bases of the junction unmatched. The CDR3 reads CASSLGRQGWGGYTF. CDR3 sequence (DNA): TGTGCCAGCAGTTTAGGCCGACAGGGTTGGGGGGGCTACACCTTC.

The CDR3 spells CASSSTTGGIHEQFF. The CDR3 region has the DNA TGTGCCAGCAGCTCAACGACAGGGGGGATCCATGAGCAGTTCTTC. This chain uses TRBV11-2 with TRBJ2-1; TRBD1 matches 9 bases. The CDR3 contains 15 residues. Germline V CDR1 and CDR2: SGHAT, FQNNGV. J gave up 8 bases and V 4 bases, and 9 bases lay outside the gene matches.